This T cell receptor beta chain originates from a study of shared clonotypes between healthy human individuals. Clones were read by immunoSEQ multiplex PCR, and TCRdb kept only the in-frame ones, dropping some. The sample lists 850,000 to 1,100,000 clones; 70% to 80% were seen once. The V gene lost 1 base and the J gene lost 2 bases, with 11 bases spanning the gap. The CDR3 spans 15 residues. Looked up from germline, CDR1 is MGHRA and CDR2 is YSYEKL. This clonotype originated in a young man in good health. Some clones in this sample may be carry-over from other donors' samples. The sample taken for sequencing was memory CD4+ T cells from PBMCs. Subset of the sample: CD45RA-negative fraction. The V gene is TRBV4-1, the J gene TRBJ1-2; D is ambiguous. CDR3 bases: TGCGCCAGCAGCCAAGCCCCAACGGAGAACTATGGCTACACCTTC. As protein: CASSQAPTENYGYTF.